Given below is one T cell receptor beta chain in context. Next came a second PCR, run for 7 to 11 cycles, which used a sample-barcoded 5' primer along with a J-beta primer mix. TCRdb re-analysed the 5' RACE reads in MiXCR, keeping a single row per CDR3 protein. The repertoire consists of roughly 900,000 distinct CDR3 sequences, with about 28% occurring once and the leading ten covering approximately 15%. These data belong to a study of blood T cells in healthy people across ages. This clonotype was sampled from a woman of 80 years or more in good health. Sequencing used blood.

Here the CDR3 reads CASSVAGGTDTQYF. CDR3 DNA: TGCGCCAGCAGCGTAGCGGGGGGCACAGATACGCAGTATTTT. The rearrangement links TRBV5-1 to TRBJ2-3; 9 bases agree with TRBD2. This CDR3 is built from 14 residues. V lost 4 bases to trimming and J lost 1 base; unmatched junction nucleotides: 1. Looked up from germline, CDR1 is SGHRS and CDR2 is YFSETQ.